This TCR beta chain was identified in a study of cytomegalovirus exposure and HLA in healthy donors. Looked up from germline, CDR1 is MDHEN and CDR2 is SYDVKM. This CDR3 has 14 residues. V lost 10 bases, J lost 2 bases, and 9 bases stayed unmatched. Primers for the PCR totalled 60 Vbeta and 13 Jbeta. Here immunoSEQ multiplex PCR was the method, and the copy in TCRdb shows in-frame clones only, minus some. The repertoire consists of about 150,000 clones, with just under 70% occurring once and the leading ten covering about 4.5%. Source material: PBMCs. The clonotype was recovered from a man between 60 and 75 years old in good health and CMV-seronegative. The chain employs TRBV28 and TRBJ2-3; 7 positions match TRBD1. The CDR3 DNA follows: TGTGCCACACATATGGGACAGTTCACAGATACGCAGTATTTT. The encoded protein is CATHMGQFTDTQYF.